Shown below are 2 T cell receptor beta chains from a single sample sequenced in a study of beta chain features in type 1 diabetes. Study results and caveats: Moderate but significant shortening of TCRB CDR3s was recorded in all four CD4+ subsets from Type 1 diabetes patients.

TCRB transcripts that were expressed got sequenced, as all of the isolated RNA had been reverse transcribed. Here immunoSEQ multiplex PCR was the method, and the copy in TCRdb shows in-frame clones only, minus some. Found here are more than 300,000 clones, 8% to 10% of them singletons; the top ten hold approximately 0.6%. The antigens of these receptors remain unknown. Sample: central memory CD4+ T cells from blood. The receptors stem from a man aged 25-40 years with type 1 diabetes.

This sequence joins TRBV11-2 and TRBJ2-7, with D uncertain. Germline V gene data show CDR1 as SGHAT and CDR2 as FQNNGV. Trimming removed 6 bases at V and 2 bases at J, with 14 bases between. The CDR3 length is 14 residues. DNA for the CDR3: TGTGCCAGCAGACCAGACAAGCGCCCCTACGAGCAGTACTTC. Amino acids: CASRPDKRPYEQYF.

The sample holds a few counts of this clone. V gene TRBV7-2 combines with J gene TRBJ2-1; D not certain. The CDR3 is 13 residues long. V was clipped by 5 bases and J by 7 bases, with 12 bases between them. Germline V lookup: CDR1 SGHTA, CDR2 FQGNSA. The CDR3 coding sequence is TGTGCCAGCAGCCCCCGACGGGCGAATGAGCAGTTCTTC. Amino acids: CASSPRRANEQFF.